A selection of T cell receptor beta chains follows, all from one sample in a study of beta chain features in type 1 diabetes. This table comes from immunoSEQ multiplex PCR, and its TCRdb copy is limited to in-frame clones, with some not included. The data show about 240,000 clones, approximately 15% seen once. Sequencing input: naive CD4+ T cells from blood. These receptor sequences come from a man younger than 45 with type 1 diabetes. The CDR3 runs from the conserved cysteine through the conserved F or W. D genes are given only for firm matches. Size values are once, few and many counts, or a class for expanded clones, and some rows have none.

D gene | J gene | clone size | V gene | CDR3 protein | CDR3 DNA
NA | TRBJ1-1 | NA | TRBV29-1 | CSVHSMMNTEAFF | TGCAGCGTGCACAGCATGATGAACACTGAAGCTTTCTTT
NA | TRBJ2-3 | few | TRBV27 | CASSLSQTTDTQYF | TGTGCCAGCAGTTTATCACAGACCACAGATACGCAGTATTTT
NA | TRBJ1-5 | NA | TRBV5-1 | CASSLAGGNYSNQPQHF | TGCGCCAGCAGCTTGGCTGGAGGTAATTATAGCAATCAGCCCCAGCATTTT
TRBD1 | TRBJ1-2 | few | TRBV6-5 | CASSRGGQGGYGYTF | TGTGCCAGCAGCCGCGGGGGACAGGGCGGCTATGGCTACACCTTC
TRBD2 | TRBJ2-2 | NA | TRBV15 | CATSDGGVDTGELFF | TGTGCCACCAGCGATGGGGGGGTTGACACCGGGGAGCTGTTTTTT
TRBD1 | TRBJ1-5 | NA | TRBV2 | CASSEALQGGNQPQHF | TGTGCCAGCAGTGAAGCGCTTCAGGGGGGCAATCAGCCCCAGCATTTT
NA | TRBJ2-7 | NA | TRBV18 | CASSPPERQGEQYF | TGTGCCAGCTCACCACCGGAACGCCAGGGCGAGCAGTACTTC
TRBD1 | TRBJ1-2 | few | TRBV30 | CAWSVTRTGVGNGYTF | TGTGCCTGGAGTGTAACCCGGACAGGGGTGGGGAATGGCTACACCTTC
NA | TRBJ2-5 | few | TRBV30 | CAWSGGRQTQYF | TGTGCCTGGAGTGGAGGGAGGCAGACCCAGTACTTC
TRBD2 | TRBJ2-6 | few | TRBV4-1 | CASSQEGWGTSGKWRGANVLTF | TGCGCCAGCAGCCAAGAAGGGTGGGGGACTAGCGGGAAATGGCGCGGGGCCAACGTCCTGACTTTC
NA | TRBJ1-2 | few | TRBV19 | CASSTTPTGRGGYTF | TGTGCCAGTAGTACAACCCCGACGGGGAGAGGGGGCTACACCTTC
NA | TRBJ2-7 | NA | TRBV13 | CASSLRGIPEQYF | TGTGCCAGCAGCTTAAGAGGGATTCCCGAGCAGTACTTC
TRBD1 | TRBJ1-2 | NA | TRBV5-4 | CASRIQGTEGYTF | TGTGCCAGCAGAATACAGGGGACGGAAGGCTACACCTTC
NA | TRBJ1-1 | NA | TRBV6-5 | CASSYGATVNTEAFF | TGTGCCAGCAGTTACGGAGCAACGGTGAACACTGAAGCTTTCTTT
TRBD1 | TRBJ2-3 | NA | TRBV5-4 | CASSHPGQGASTDTQYF | TGTGCCAGCAGCCATCCGGGACAGGGGGCCAGCACAGATACGCAGTATTTT
TRBD1 | TRBJ1-1 | NA | TRBV7-6 | CASSFVGGTGQAEAFF | TGTGCCAGCAGCTTTGTTGGGGGGACAGGGCAAGCTGAAGCTTTCTTT
NA | TRBJ1-2 | NA | TRBV9 | CASSVDGYGYTF | TGTGCCAGCAGCGTAGACGGGTATGGCTACACCTTC
NA | TRBJ2-2 | NA | TRBV19 | CASSIREPGELFF | TGTGCCAGTAGTATCAGGGAACCCGGGGAGCTGTTTTTT
TRBD1 | TRBJ1-2 | few | TRBV7-2 | CASSISRQGGSHGYTF | TGTGCCAGCAGCATATCCCGACAGGGAGGATCCCATGGCTACACCTTC
NA | TRBJ2-7 | few | TRBV6-5 | CASSYSLDTGTYEQYF | TGTGCCAGCAGTTACTCGTTAGACACCGGAACCTACGAGCAGTACTTC
TRBD1 | TRBJ1-4 | NA | TRBV6-5 | CASSSRDREKLFF | TGTGCCAGCAGTTCTCGGGACAGGGAAAAACTGTTTTTT
TRBD1 | TRBJ1-6 | NA | TRBV9 | CASSIGQGGNSPLHF | TGTGCCAGCAGCATAGGACAGGGTGGTAATTCACCCCTCCACTTT
NA | TRBJ1-5 | NA | TRBV9 | CASSVGERREQPQHF | TGTGCCAGCAGCGTTGGGGAAAGACGGGAACAGCCCCAGCATTTT
NA | TRBJ1-5 | NA | TRBV18 | CASSPQGLNQPQHF | TGTGCCAGCTCACCGCAGGGCCTCAATCAGCCCCAGCATTTT
TRBD2 | TRBJ2-7 | NA | TRBV5-1 | CASSFGTSDYEQYF | TGCGCCAGCAGCTTCGGGACTAGCGACTACGAGCAGTACTTC
NA | TRBJ2-5 | NA | TRBV5-4 | CASSPSSQETQYF | TGTGCCAGCAGCCCATCTAGCCAAGAGACCCAGTACTTC
TRBD1 | TRBJ2-3 | NA | TRBV6-5 | CASSRNSGTGREQYF | TGTGCCAGCAGTCGCAATTCCGGGACAGGACGGGAGCAGTATTTT
NA | TRBJ2-7 | NA | TRBV29-1 | CSVSKTDLYEQYF | TGCAGCGTTTCTAAGACAGACCTCTACGAGCAGTACTTC
NA | TRBJ1-1 | NA | TRBV18 | CASSPREEETSEAFF | TGTGCCAGCTCACCACGGGAGGAGGAAACCAGTGAAGCTTTCTTT
TRBD2 | TRBJ2-1 | few | TRBV5-1 | CASSLLTSGGSSYNEQFF | TGCGCCAGCAGCTTGCTGACTAGCGGGGGGAGCTCCTACAATGAGCAGTTCTTC
TRBD1 | TRBJ1-4 | few | TRBV7-8 | CASSVQGVGEKLFF | TGTGCCAGCAGCGTTCAGGGGGTAGGAGAAAAACTGTTTTTT
TRBD2 | TRBJ2-1 | NA | TRBV7-9 | CLGGLAGGGEQFF | TGCTTAGGGGGACTAGCGGGAGGTGGGGAGCAGTTCTTC
NA | TRBJ1-1 | NA | TRBV7-2 | CASSNREGFIKNTEAFF | TGTGCCAGCAGCAACAGGGAGGGGTTCATTAAGAACACTGAAGCTTTCTTT
NA | TRBJ2-3 | NA | TRBV2 | CASSVQGSTDTQYF | TGTGCCAGCAGTGTGCAGGGGTCCACAGATACGCAGTATTTT
TRBD1 | TRBJ2-1 | few | TRBV5-1 | CASSLEGTAYNEQFF | TGCGCCAGCAGCTTGGAGGGGACAGCCTACAATGAGCAGTTCTTC